This T cell receptor (beta chain) was captured in a study of T cell changes during pregnancy in multiple sclerosis. Here immunoSEQ multiplex PCR was the method, and the copy in TCRdb shows in-frame clones only, minus some. The profile shows 80,000 or so clones, 92% of them singletons. This clone came up once. This CDR3 comprises 14 residues. This sequence was found in a female donor with multiple sclerosis, enrolled in a pregnancy study. Here the sequenced sample was peripheral blood, taken before pregnancy. The chain links TRBV21-1 to TRBJ2-7; the table names TRBD1, a call not compared with the DNA. TRBV21-1 represents a pseudogene. CDR3 sequence: CASSRHRVLYEQYF. The CDR3 nucleotides read TGTGCCAGCAGCAGACACAGGGTCCTCTACGAGCAGTACTTC.